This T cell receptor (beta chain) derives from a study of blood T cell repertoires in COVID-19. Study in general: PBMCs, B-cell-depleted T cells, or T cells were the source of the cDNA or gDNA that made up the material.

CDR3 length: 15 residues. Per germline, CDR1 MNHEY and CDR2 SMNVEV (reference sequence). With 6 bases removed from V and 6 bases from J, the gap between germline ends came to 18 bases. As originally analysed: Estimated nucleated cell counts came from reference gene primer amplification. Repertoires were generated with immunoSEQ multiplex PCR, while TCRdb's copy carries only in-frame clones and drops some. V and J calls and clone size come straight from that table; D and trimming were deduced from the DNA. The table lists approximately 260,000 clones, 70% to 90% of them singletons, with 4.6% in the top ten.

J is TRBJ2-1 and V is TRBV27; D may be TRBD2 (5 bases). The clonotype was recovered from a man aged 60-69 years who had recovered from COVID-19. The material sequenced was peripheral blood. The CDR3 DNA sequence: TGTGCCAGCAGCGCCGCTCTTCGGGCGGGCAATGAGCAGTTCTTC. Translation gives CASSAALRAGNEQFF.